Following are 10 T cell receptor beta chains from one sample sequenced in a study of blood T cell repertoires in COVID-19. The data were produced by immunoSEQ multiplex PCR, yet TCRdb's version contains in-frame clones alone and is incomplete. This repertoire shows under 350,000 clones, approximately 91% found once; its top ten account for 1.7%. The material sequenced was PBMCs or T cells enriched from blood (not recorded which). The receptors come from a woman in her forties who had recovered from COVID-19.

Concerning this clone: The same CDR3 also results from other DNA sequences found in this sample. The genes are TRBV7-9 and TRBJ2-1; 13 bases agree with TRBD2. The CDR3 has 15 amino acids. Trimming at V came to 5 bases and at J to 10 bases, leaving 8 bases not matched to a gene. CDR1 SEHNR and CDR2 FQNEAQ come from the germline V gene (reference sequence). The CDR3 is CASSPRTSGSGEQFF. As DNA, the CDR3 is TGTGCCAGCAGCCCCCGGACTAGCGGGAGTGGCGAGCAGTTCTTC. The whole variable domain, remainder taken from reference TRBV7-9 and TRBJ2-1, is DTGVSQNPRHKITKRGQNVTFRCDPISEHNRLYWYRQTLGQGPEFLTYFQNEAQLEKSRLLSDRFSAERPKGSFSTLEIQRTEQGDSAMYLCASSPRTSGSGEQFFGPGTRLTVL.

The rearrangement joins TRBV27 to TRBJ1-5; 12 bases fit TRBD1. The CDR3 totals 18 residues. Germline lookup yields CDR1 MNHEY and CDR2 SMNVEV (reference sequence). The junction had 8 bases not matched to a gene; V was cut back by 2 bases and J by 3 bases. CDR3 sequence: CASSLGVGTGGSNQPQHF. In nucleotides, the CDR3 is TGTGCCAGCAGTTTAGGTGTCGGGACAGGGGGCTCCAATCAGCCCCAGCATTTT.

The J gene is TRBJ2-7, the V gene TRBV7-2, with TRBD2 matching over 11 bases. This CDR3 spans 19 amino acids. Germline V CDR1 and CDR2: SGHTA, FQGNSA. Trimming cost V 5 bases and J 0 bases; bases outside gene matches: 15. The CDR3 bases are TGTGCCAGCAGCAAATTAGCGGGGGGGACCGCGATAAGCTCCTACGAGCAGTACTTC. This codes for CASSKLAGGTAISSYEQYF.

The genes are TRBV5-8 and TRBJ2-5; weak D call: TRBD2 (5 bases). V shed 0 bases and J shed 0 bases, with 9 bases lying between them. CDR1 is SGHTS and CDR2 is YDEGEE in the germline V gene. This CDR3 contains 15 residues. The CDR3, as DNA: TGTGCCAGCAGCTTGGGGCTAGCCAACCAAGAGACCCAGTACTTC. Encoded protein: CASSLGLANQETQYF.

The chain links TRBV4-2 to TRBJ1-4; D might be TRBD1 (5 bases). The V gene lost 3 bases and the J gene lost 0 bases, with 8 bases spanning the gap. This CDR3 has 15 residues. Germline V gene data show CDR1 as LGHNA and CDR2 as YNFKEQ. This CDR3 is CASSQQQATNEKLFF. The DNA of the CDR3 is TGTGCCAGCAGCCAGCAACAGGCAACTAATGAAAAACTGTTTTTT.

The chain is built from TRBV30 and TRBJ2-5; 9 bases line up with TRBD2. Trimming took 6 bases from V and 4 from J; bases not matched to a gene: 12. Germline CDR1 GTSNPN, CDR2 SVGIG (reference sequence). The CDR3 totals 15 residues. The CDR3 DNA sequence: TGTGCCTGCTCTTCTTTCAGCGGGAGGTCAGAGACCCAGTACTTC. This codes for CACSSFSGRSETQYF.

The CDR3 DNA is TGCGCCAGCAGTGAGCGGACGGGGAGCTCCTACGAGCAGTACTTC. Encoded protein: CASSERTGSSYEQYF. This chain joins TRBV10-1 and TRBJ2-7; maybe TRBD2 (5 bases). The V end was cut by 2 bases, the J end by 0 bases, with 11 bases between. Germline CDR1 is WNHNN and CDR2 is SYGVQD (reference sequence). The CDR3 length is 15 residues.

V and J are TRBV10-3 and TRBJ1-2; D gene ambiguous. Looked up from germline, CDR1 is ENHRY and CDR2 is SYGVKD. V was shortened by 6 bases and J by 0 bases, with 8 bases between the two germline ends. The CDR3 is 13 residues long. CDR3 in DNA: TGTGCCATCAGGCAGGTCTCTAACTATGGCTACACCTTC. Translated: CAIRQVSNYGYTF.

This clone was observed a single time. The chain employs TRBV7-8 and TRBJ1-1; D is possibly TRBD1 (6 bases). The CDR3 extends over 15 amino acids. Germline V lookup: CDR1 SGHVS, CDR2 FQNEAQ. Trimming pared 6 bases from V and 5 bases from J, leaving 19 bases between. The CDR3 here is CASRDSWGGGTEAFF. CDR3 DNA sequence: TGTGCCAGCAGAGATTCGTGGGGGGGCGGAACTGAAGCTTTCTTT.

The chain links TRBV7-6 to TRBJ1-1, with a weak D call TRBD1 (5 bases). This CDR3 region has 16 residues. Trimming removed 1 base from V and 0 bases from J, with 12 bases in between. Germline CDR1 SGHVS, CDR2 FNYEAQ. The CDR3 protein is CASSLVSAGMNTEAFF. The CDR3 region has the DNA TGTGCCAGCAGCTTAGTTTCCGCAGGGATGAACACTGAAGCTTTCTTT.